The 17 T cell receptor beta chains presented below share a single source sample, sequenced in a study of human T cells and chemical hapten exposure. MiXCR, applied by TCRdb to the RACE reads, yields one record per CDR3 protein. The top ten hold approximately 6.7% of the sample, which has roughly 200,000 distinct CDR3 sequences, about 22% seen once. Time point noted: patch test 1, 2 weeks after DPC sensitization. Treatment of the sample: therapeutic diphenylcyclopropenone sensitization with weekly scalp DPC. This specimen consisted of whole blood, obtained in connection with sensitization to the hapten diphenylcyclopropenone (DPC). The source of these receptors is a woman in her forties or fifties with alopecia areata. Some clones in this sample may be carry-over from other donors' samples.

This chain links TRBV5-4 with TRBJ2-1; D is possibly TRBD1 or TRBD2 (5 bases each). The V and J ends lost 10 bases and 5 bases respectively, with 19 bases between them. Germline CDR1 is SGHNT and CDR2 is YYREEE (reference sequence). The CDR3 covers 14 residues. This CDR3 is CACQFRGTDNEQFF. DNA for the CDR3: TGTGCCTGTCAGTTTCGAGGGACGGACAATGAGCAGTTCTTC.

The CDR3 DNA is TGCAGTGCTAGAGAACATGGATACGGCTACACCTTC. Encoded protein: CSAREHGYGYTF. The chain uses TRBV20-1 and TRBJ1-2; D ambiguous. The CDR3 covers 12 residues. CDR1 and CDR2 from the germline V gene are DFQATT and SNEGSKA (reference sequence). Between the trimmed V and J ends, which lost 0 bases and 8 bases, there was a span of 10 bases.

CDR3 coding DNA: TGTGCCAGCAGTGACGGCAGGAAGAACACTGAAGCTTTCTTT. This gives the protein CASSDGRKNTEAFF. This chain uses TRBV2 with TRBJ1-1, with no clear D. With 3 bases removed from V and 1 base from J, the gap between germline ends came to 9 bases. From germline, CDR1 is SNHLY and CDR2 FYNNEI. The length of the CDR3 is 14 residues.

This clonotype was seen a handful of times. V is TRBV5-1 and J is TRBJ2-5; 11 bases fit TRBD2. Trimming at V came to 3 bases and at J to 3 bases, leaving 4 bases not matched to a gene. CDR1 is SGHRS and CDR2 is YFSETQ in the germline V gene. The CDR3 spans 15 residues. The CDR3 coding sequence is TGCGCCAGCAGCTGGAGTAGCGGGAGGGAAGAGACCCAGTACTTC. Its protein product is CASSWSSGREETQYF.

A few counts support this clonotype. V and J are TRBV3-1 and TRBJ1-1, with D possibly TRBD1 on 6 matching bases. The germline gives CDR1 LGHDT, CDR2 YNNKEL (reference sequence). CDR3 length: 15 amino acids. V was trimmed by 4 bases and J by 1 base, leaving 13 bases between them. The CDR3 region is CASSPLGHENTEAFF. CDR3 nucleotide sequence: TGTGCCAGCAGCCCGTTGGGACATGAGAACACTGAAGCTTTCTTT.

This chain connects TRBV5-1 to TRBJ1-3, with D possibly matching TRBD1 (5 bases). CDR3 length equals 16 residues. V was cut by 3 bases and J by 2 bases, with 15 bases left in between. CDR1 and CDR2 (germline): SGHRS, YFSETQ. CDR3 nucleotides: TGCGCCAGCAGCTCGGTCGGGGGAGCTACTGGAAACACCATATATTTT. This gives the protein CASSSVGGATGNTIYF. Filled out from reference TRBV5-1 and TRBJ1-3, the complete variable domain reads KAGVTQTPRYLIKTRGQQVTLSCSPISGHRSVSWYQQTPGQGLQFLFEYFSETQRNKGNFPGRFSGRQFSNSRSEMNVSTLELGDSALYLCASSSVGGATGNTIYFGEGSWLTVV.

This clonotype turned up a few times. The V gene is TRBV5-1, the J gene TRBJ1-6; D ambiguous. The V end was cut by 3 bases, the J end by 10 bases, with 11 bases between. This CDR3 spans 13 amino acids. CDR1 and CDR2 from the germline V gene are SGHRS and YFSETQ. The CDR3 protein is CASSSSVDSPLHF. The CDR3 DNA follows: TGCGCCAGCAGCTCCTCAGTGGACTCACCCCTCCACTTT.

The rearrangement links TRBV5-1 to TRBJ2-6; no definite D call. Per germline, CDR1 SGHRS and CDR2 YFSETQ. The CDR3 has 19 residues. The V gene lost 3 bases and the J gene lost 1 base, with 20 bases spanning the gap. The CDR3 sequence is CASSYTPRHMSSGANVLTF. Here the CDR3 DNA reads TGCGCCAGCAGCTATACCCCCAGACACATGTCGTCTGGGGCCAACGTCCTGACTTTC.

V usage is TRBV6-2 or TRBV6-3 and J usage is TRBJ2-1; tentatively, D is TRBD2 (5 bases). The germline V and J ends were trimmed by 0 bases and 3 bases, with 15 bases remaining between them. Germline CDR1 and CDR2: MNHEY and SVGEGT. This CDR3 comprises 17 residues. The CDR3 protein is CASSYSIVAGFYNEQFF. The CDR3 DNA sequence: TGTGCCAGCAGTTACTCGATTGTCGCGGGTTTCTACAATGAGCAGTTCTTC.

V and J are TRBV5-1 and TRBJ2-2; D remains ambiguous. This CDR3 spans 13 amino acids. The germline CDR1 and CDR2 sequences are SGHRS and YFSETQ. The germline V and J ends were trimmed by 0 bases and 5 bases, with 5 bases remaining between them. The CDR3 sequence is CASSLGRTGELFF. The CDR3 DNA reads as TGCGCCAGCAGCTTGGGACGGACCGGGGAGCTGTTTTTT.

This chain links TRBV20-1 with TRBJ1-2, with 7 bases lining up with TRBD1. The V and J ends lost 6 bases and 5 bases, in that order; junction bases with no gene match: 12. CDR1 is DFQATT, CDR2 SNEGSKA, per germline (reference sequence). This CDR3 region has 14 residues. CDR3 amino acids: CSAVSSGTEYGYTF. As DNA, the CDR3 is TGCAGTGCCGTGTCATCGGGGACAGAGTATGGCTACACCTTC.

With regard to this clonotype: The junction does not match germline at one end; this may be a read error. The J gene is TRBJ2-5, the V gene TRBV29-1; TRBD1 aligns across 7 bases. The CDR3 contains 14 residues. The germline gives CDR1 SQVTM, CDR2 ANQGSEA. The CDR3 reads CSVDRVGNHETQYF. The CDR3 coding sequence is TGCAGCGTAGACAGGGTGGGGAACCACGAGACCCAGTACTTC.

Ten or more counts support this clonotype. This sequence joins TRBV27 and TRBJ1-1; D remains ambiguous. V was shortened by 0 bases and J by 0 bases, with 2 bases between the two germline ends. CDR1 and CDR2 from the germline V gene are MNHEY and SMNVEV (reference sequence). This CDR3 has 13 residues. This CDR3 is CASSLSVNTEAFF. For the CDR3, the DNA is TGTGCCAGCAGTTTATCAGTGAACACTGAAGCTTTCTTT.

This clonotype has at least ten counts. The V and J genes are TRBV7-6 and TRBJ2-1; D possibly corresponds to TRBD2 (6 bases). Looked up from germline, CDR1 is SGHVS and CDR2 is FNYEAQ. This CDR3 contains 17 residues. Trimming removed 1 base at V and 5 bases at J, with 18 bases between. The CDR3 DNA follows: TGTGCCAGCAGCTTAGAAGGAGGGGAGAGCACTGACAATGAGCAGTTCTTC. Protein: CASSLEGGESTDNEQFF.

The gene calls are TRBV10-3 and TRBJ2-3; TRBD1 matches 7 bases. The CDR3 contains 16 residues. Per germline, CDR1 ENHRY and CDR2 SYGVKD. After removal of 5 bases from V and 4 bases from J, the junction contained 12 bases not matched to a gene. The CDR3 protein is CAISKAGTEAADTQYF. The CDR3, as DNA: TGTGCCATCAGTAAAGCCGGGACAGAGGCCGCAGATACGCAGTATTTT.

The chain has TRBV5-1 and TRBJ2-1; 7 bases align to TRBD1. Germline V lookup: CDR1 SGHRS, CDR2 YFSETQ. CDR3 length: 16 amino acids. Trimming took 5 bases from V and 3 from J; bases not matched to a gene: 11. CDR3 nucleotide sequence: TGCGCCAGCAGTCAAACAGGGGCGGCTTACTACAATGAGCAGTTCTTC. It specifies CASSQTGAAYYNEQFF.

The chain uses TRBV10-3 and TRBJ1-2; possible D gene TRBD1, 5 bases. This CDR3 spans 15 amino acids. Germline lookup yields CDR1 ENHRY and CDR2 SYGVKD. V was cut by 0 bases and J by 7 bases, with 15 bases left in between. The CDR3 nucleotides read TGTGCCATCAGTGAGTCTGAGGTCAGGGATCCTGGCTACACCTTC. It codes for CAISESEVRDPGYTF.